This T cell receptor (beta chain) stems from a study of blood T cell repertoires in COVID-19. For the study at large: Both acute and convalescent COVID-19 samples were obtained from the United States, Italy and Spain. T cells, B-cell-depleted T cells, or PBMCs supplied cDNA or gDNA.

Only a few counts were recorded for this clone. In the authors' workflow: From reference gene primer amplification, estimates of nucleated cell counts were derived. Assay used: immunoSEQ multiplex PCR; TCRdb lists only in-frame clones, some missing. V and J calls and clone size come straight from that table; D and trimming were deduced from the DNA. The sample includes over 90,000 clones, 75% to 90% of them seen just once. The source is a woman in her 70s with acute or convalescent COVID-19. Sequencing was done on a sample of peripheral blood.

The CDR3 region has the DNA TGTGCCTGGGACTACAGGGGAAGTAATCAGCCCCAGCATTTT. Its protein is CAWDYRGSNQPQHF. This chain connects TRBV30 to TRBJ1-5, with 7 bases that match TRBD1. V was clipped by 5 bases and J by 4 bases; unmatched bases: 8. CDR3 size: 14 residues. Germline V CDR1 and CDR2: GTSNPN, SVGIG (reference sequence).